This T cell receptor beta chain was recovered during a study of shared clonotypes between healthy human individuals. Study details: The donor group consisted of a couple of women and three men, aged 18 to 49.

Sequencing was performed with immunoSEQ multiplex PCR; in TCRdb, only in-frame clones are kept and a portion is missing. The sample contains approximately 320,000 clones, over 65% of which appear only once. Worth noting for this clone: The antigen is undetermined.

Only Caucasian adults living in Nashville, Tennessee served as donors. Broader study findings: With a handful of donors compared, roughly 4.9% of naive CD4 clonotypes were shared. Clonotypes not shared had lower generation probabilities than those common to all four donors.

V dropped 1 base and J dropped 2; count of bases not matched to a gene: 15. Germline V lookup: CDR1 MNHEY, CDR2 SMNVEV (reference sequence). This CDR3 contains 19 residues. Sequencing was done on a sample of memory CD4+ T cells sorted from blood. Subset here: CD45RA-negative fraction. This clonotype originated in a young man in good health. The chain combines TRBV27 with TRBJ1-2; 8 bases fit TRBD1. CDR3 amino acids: CASSLFPPSLQGENYGYTF. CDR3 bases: TGTGCCAGCAGTTTATTCCCCCCGTCCCTACAGGGGGAGAACTATGGCTACACCTTC.